The next 3 T cell receptor beta chains were all read from a single sample in a study of T cell responses to AZD1222 COVID-19 vaccine. Clones were sequenced by immunoSEQ multiplex PCR, and TCRdb holds only the in-frame ones, with some missing. The sample has approximately 150,000 clones; about 89% are singletons. The sequencing used peripheral blood, collected on day 0 of AZD1222 vaccination. These receptors were taken from an adult in good health.

This clone appeared once. The V call is TRBV7-9, the J call TRBJ1-4; D perhaps matches TRBD1 (5 bases). Germline loops: CDR1 SEHNR, CDR2 FQNEAQ (reference sequence). Trimming took off 2 bases at V and 8 bases at J, with 15 bases between the two ends. This CDR3 has 15 amino acids. The CDR3 DNA reads TGTGCCAGCAGCTTAAATCGGGGGGGAAGAGAAAAACTGTTTTTT. Protein sequence: CASSLNRGGREKLFF.

Worth noting for this clone: Other nucleotide sequences in the sample specify the same CDR3. The chain uses TRBV7-3 and TRBJ2-3; D is ambiguous. Germline assignment: CDR1 SGHTA and CDR2 FQGTGA. The CDR3 covers 13 residues. V was clipped by 2 bases and J by 5 bases, with 8 bases between them. CDR3 loop: CASSLSSLDTQYF. CDR3 DNA: TGTGCCAGCAGCTTATCCTCTCTAGATACGCAGTATTTT.

The chain joins TRBV30 to TRBJ2-2; TRBD2 is a possible D gene (5 bases). V was cut by 0 bases and J by 5 bases, with 7 bases left in between. Germline-derived CDR1 and CDR2 are GTSNPN and SVGIG (reference sequence). This CDR3 region has 13 residues. DNA for the CDR3: TGTGCCTGGAGTGTCTCGGGGACCGGGGAGCTGTTTTTT. Amino acid sequence: CAWSVSGTGELFF.